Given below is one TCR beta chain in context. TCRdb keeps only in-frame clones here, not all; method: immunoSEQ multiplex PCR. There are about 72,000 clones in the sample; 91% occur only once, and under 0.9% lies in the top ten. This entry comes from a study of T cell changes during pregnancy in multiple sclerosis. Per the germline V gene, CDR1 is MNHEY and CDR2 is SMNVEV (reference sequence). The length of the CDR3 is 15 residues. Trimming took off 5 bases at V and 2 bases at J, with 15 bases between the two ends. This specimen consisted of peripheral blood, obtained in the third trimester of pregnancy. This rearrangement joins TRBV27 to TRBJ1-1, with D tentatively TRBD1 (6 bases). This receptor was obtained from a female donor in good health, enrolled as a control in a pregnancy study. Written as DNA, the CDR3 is TGTGCCAGCAGTCCCCAGGGGCGGATAAACACTGAAGCTTTCTTT. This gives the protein CASSPQGRINTEAFF.